This T cell receptor beta chain was recovered during a study of T cell repertoires in cytomegalovirus infection (dated by TCRdb to about 2019). About the investigation overall: Because public TCR beta signatures pointed to carriage of CMV infection together with the matching HLA type, the HLA type of each donor mattered for the analysis.

This clonotype was seen many times. No cognate antigen has been identified for it. Qualities for individual bases were not recorded, and no much larger clone is one base off. Points the paper makes about the study in general: In the ex vivo response, HLA-C-restricted CMV-specific TCR beta clonotypes were dominant, and in two of eight donors the single most frequent clonotype came from this HLA-C-restricted group. In both this cohort and an independent approximately 370-donor cohort, the cumulative frequency of public TCR beta family members distinguished carriers of CMV infection plus the relevant HLA type.

Instrument on record: Illumina HiSeq 1500. TCRdb reran the public reads through fastp at Q25 and MiXCR, keeping productive beta chains. All rows with the same CDR3 protein become a single entry with the most common DNA and genes. This sample comprises about 460,000 distinct CDR3 sequences, about 11% of them detected only once. The ten largest clones take up about 9.4% of the sample. The clonotype comes from a human donor in good health (CMV status not recorded). Some clones in this sample may be carry-over from other donors' samples. The sequencing sample was made of PBMCs.

The DNA reads as follows: TGTGCCAGCAGCTTAGTGCGGGTCTATGGCTACACCTTC. Its translation is CASSLVRVYGYTF. The sequence is built from TRBV7-2 and TRBJ1-2, with no D gene named confidently. CDR1 is given as SGHTA and CDR2 as FQGNSA, both from the germline V gene. There are 13 amino acids in the CDR3, from cysteine to phenylalanine inclusive. The retained sequence is limited to the CDR3, 39 bases, with the frame set at the first base. The junction shows trimming of 1 base on V and 4 bases on J, plus 7 bases between the germline ends.